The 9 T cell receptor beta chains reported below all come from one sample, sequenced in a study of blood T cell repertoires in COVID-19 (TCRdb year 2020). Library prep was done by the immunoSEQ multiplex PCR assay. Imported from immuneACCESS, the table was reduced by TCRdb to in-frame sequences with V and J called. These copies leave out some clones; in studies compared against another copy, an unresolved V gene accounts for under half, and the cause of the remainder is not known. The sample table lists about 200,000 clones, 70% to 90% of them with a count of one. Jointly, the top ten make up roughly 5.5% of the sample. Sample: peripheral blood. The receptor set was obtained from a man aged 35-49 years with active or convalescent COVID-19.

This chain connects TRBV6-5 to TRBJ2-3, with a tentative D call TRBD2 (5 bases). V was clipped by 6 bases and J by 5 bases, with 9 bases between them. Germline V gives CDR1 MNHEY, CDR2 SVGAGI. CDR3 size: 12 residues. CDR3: CASSRRGDTQYF. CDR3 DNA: TGTGCCAGCAGCCGCCGGGGAGATACGCAGTATTTT.

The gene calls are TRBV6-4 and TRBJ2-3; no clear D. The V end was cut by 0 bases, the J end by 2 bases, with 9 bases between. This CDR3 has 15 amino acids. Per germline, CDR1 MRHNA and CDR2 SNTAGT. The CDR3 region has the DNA TGTGCCAGCAGTGACTCGATAGCTCACACAGATACGCAGTATTTT. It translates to CASSDSIAHTDTQYF.

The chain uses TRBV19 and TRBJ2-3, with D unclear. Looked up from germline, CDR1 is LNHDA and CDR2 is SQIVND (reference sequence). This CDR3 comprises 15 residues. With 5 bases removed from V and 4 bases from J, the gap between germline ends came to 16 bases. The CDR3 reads CASSDSRGWADTQYF. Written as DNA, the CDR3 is TGTGCCAGTAGTGACTCTAGAGGATGGGCAGATACGCAGTATTTT.

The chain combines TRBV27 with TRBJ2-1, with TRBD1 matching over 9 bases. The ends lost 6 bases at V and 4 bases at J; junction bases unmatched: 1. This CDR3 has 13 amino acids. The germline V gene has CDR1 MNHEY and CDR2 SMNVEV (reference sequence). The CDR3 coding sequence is TGTGCCAGCAGCGGGACAGGGTACAATGAGCAGTTCTTC. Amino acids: CASSGTGYNEQFF.

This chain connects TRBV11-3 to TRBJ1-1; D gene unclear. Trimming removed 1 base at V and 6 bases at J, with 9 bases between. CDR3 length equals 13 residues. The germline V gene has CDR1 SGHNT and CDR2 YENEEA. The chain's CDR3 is CASSLVAGPEAFF. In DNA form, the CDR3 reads TGTGCCAGCAGCTTAGTCGCGGGCCCTGAAGCTTTCTTT.

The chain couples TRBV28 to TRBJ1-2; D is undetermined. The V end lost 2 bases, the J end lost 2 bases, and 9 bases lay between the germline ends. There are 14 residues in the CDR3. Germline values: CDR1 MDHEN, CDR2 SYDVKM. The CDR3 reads CASSLDALNYGYTF. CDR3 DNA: TGTGCCAGCAGTTTAGATGCACTGAACTATGGCTACACCTTC.

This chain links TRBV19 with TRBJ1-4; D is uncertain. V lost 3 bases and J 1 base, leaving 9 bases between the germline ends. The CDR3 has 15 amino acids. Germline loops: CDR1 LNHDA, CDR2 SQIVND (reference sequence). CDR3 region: CASSILAVTNEKLFF. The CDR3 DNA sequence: TGTGCCAGTAGTATCCTGGCGGTAACTAATGAAAAACTGTTTTTT.

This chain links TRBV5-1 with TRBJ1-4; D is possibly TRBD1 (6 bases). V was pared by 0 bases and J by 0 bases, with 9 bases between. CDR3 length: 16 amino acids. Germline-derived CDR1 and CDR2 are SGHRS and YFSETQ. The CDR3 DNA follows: TGCGCCAGCAGCTTGGGAGGGGGTACAACTAATGAAAAACTGTTTTTT. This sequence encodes CASSLGGGTTNEKLFF.

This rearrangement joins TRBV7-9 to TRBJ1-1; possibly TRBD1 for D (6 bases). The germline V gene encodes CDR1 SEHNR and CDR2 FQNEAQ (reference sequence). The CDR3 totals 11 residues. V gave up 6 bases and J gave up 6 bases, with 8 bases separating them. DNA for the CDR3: TGTGCCAGCAGTCCAGGGGCTGAAGCTTTCTTT. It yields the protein CASSPGAEAFF.